Listed below are T cell receptor beta chains from one sample, sequenced in a study of blood T cell repertoires in COVID-19. TCRdb's table, derived via immunoSEQ multiplex PCR, lists solely in-frame clones and lacks some. The data show 330,000 or so clones, about nine tenths seen once. The specimen was PBMCs or T cells enriched from blood (not recorded which). These receptors were obtained from a woman aged 25 to 39 who had been exposed to COVID-19. Each CDR3 is given with its conserved first and last residue. D genes are given only for firm matches. The size of a clone is reported for some rows only, either as once, few or many, or as a class for expanded clones.

J: TRBJ2-1; D: .; V: TRBV28; size: .; CDR3: CASSRGWNNEQFF; DNA: TGTGCCAGCAGCCGGGGTTGGAACAATGAGCAGTTCTTC
J: TRBJ2-5; D: TRBD2; V: TRBV3-1/TRBV3-2; size: once; CDR3: CASSQGHGTSGKETQYF; DNA: TGTGCCAGCAGCCAGGGGCACGGGACTAGCGGCAAAGAGACCCAGTACTTC
J: TRBJ2-7; D: TRBD1; V: TRBV28; size: .; CDR3: CASSLYRGQAYEQYF; DNA: TGTGCCAGCAGTTTATATAGGGGGCAGGCCTACGAGCAGTACTTC
J: TRBJ1-1; D: TRBD1; V: TRBV20-1; size: .; CDR3: CSASRTGWTEAFF; DNA: TGCAGTGCTAGTCGGACAGGGTGGACTGAAGCTTTCTTT
J: TRBJ1-2; D: TRBD1; V: TRBV7-8; size: .; CDR3: CASSWRTGGPQDYTF; DNA: TGTGCCAGCAGCTGGCGAACAGGGGGCCCTCAGGACTACACCTTC
J: TRBJ1-1; D: .; V: TRBV3-1/TRBV3-2; size: .; CDR3: CASSQQGFSTEAFF; DNA: TGTGCCAGCAGCCAACAGGGATTTAGCACTGAAGCTTTCTTT
J: TRBJ1-2; D: .; V: TRBV5-4; size: .; CDR3: CASRQVVDYGYTF; DNA: TGTGCCAGCAGACAGGTGGTTGACTATGGCTACACCTTC
J: TRBJ1-2; D: .; V: TRBV7-2; size: .; CDR3: CASSLVGRGGYGYTF; DNA: TGTGCCAGCAGCTTAGTCGGCCGAGGGGGCTATGGCTACACCTTC
J: TRBJ1-5; D: .; V: TRBV12-3/TRBV12-4; size: few; CDR3: CASTSSGQPQHF; DNA: TGTGCCAGCACCTCCTCGGGTCAGCCCCAGCATTTT
J: TRBJ1-3; D: .; V: TRBV15; size: .; CDR3: CATSRDGTRFSGNTIYF; DNA: TGTGCCACCAGCAGAGATGGGACACGCTTCTCTGGAAACACCATATATTTT
J: TRBJ2-7; D: .; V: TRBV27; size: .; CDR3: CASSFKAYGTPYEQYF; DNA: TGTGCCAGCAGTTTCAAAGCTTACGGGACTCCCTACGAGCAGTACTTC
J: TRBJ2-7; D: .; V: TRBV5-1; size: .; CDR3: CASMLQSGSYEQYF; DNA: TGCGCCAGCATGCTCCAAAGTGGGAGCTACGAGCAGTACTTC
J: TRBJ1-5; D: .; V: TRBV18; size: .; CDR3: CASSPDTSQPQHF; DNA: TGTGCCAGCTCACCTGATACTAGTCAGCCCCAGCATTTT
J: TRBJ2-5; D: .; V: TRBV28; size: .; CDR3: CASSALQGLNQETQYF; DNA: TGTGCCAGCAGTGCCTTACAGGGACTAAATCAAGAGACCCAGTACTTC
J: TRBJ1-6; D: .; V: TRBV13; size: .; CDR3: CASSLGGGYNSPLHF; DNA: TGTGCCAGCAGCTTAGGCGGGGGGTATAATTCACCCCTCCACTTT
J: TRBJ1-1; D: .; V: TRBV4-1; size: .; CDR3: CASSQDQRQGIAEAFF; DNA: TGCGCCAGCAGCCAAGATCAGCGCCAGGGGATAGCTGAAGCTTTCTTT
J: TRBJ2-7; D: .; V: TRBV6-5; size: .; CDR3: CASSLQGTSYEQYF; DNA: TGTGCCAGCAGTCTCCAGGGGACCTCCTACGAGCAGTACTTC
J: TRBJ1-3; D: .; V: TRBV9; size: .; CDR3: CASSVPSVGQPQSSGNTIYF; DNA: TGTGCCAGCAGCGTCCCCAGCGTTGGACAGCCACAGAGCTCTGGAAACACCATATATTTT
J: TRBJ1-6; D: .; V: TRBV11-2; size: once; CDR3: CASSTRQDSPLHF; DNA: TGTGCCAGCAGCACCCGACAGGATTCACCCCTCCACTTT
J: TRBJ1-1; D: .; V: TRBV2; size: .; CDR3: CASSQQAGNTEAFF; DNA: TGTGCCAGCAGTCAACAGGCAGGGAACACTGAAGCTTTCTTT
J: TRBJ2-3; D: TRBD1; V: TRBV6-5; size: .; CDR3: CASSSGQGRADTQYF; DNA: TGTGCCAGCAGTTCTGGACAGGGGAGGGCAGATACGCAGTATTTT
J: TRBJ2-1; D: TRBD2; V: TRBV7-3; size: .; CDR3: CASSPVRGGPINEQFF; DNA: TGTGCCAGCAGCCCCGTGAGGGGAGGGCCAATCAATGAGCAGTTCTTC
J: TRBJ2-2; D: .; V: TRBV15; size: .; CDR3: CATSRDTGEGRAGELFF; DNA: TGTGCCACCAGCAGAGATACGGGAGAAGGAAGAGCCGGGGAGCTGTTTTTT
J: TRBJ1-1; D: .; V: TRBV15; size: .; CDR3: CATSRVGTNTEAFF; DNA: TGTGCCACCAGCAGAGTAGGGACTAACACTGAAGCTTTCTTT
J: TRBJ2-3; D: .; V: TRBV9; size: .; CDR3: CASSVEEVYTSTDTQYF; DNA: TGTGCCAGCAGCGTAGAGGAGGTGTATACTAGCACAGATACGCAGTATTTT
J: TRBJ2-7; D: TRBD2; V: TRBV19; size: few; CDR3: CASGTSGTYEQYF; DNA: TGTGCCAGCGGGACTAGCGGCACCTACGAGCAGTACTTC
J: TRBJ2-3; D: TRBD1; V: TRBV12-5; size: .; CDR3: CASGRDRETDTQYF; DNA: TGTGCTAGTGGACGCGACAGGGAGACAGATACGCAGTATTTT
J: TRBJ2-7; D: TRBD2; V: TRBV30; size: .; CDR3: CAWSKGGSLYEQYF; DNA: TGTGCCTGGAGTAAAGGCGGGAGCTTATACGAGCAGTACTTC
J: TRBJ2-1; D: TRBD2; V: TRBV5-6; size: .; CDR3: CASSFVGLAGIEQFF; DNA: TGTGCCAGCAGCTTTGTGGGACTAGCTGGTATTGAGCAGTTCTTC
J: TRBJ1-4; D: TRBD1; V: TRBV10-3; size: once; CDR3: CAISETDRATNEKLFF; DNA: TGTGCCATCAGTGAGACGGACAGGGCCACTAATGAAAAACTGTTTTTT
J: TRBJ2-3; D: TRBD2; V: TRBV11-3; size: .; CDR3: CASSLGRAGVKTDTQYF; DNA: TGTGCCAGCAGCCTAGGTCGGGCGGGAGTAAAGACAGATACGCAGTATTTT
J: TRBJ2-7; D: .; V: TRBV5-1; size: .; CDR3: CASSLARRELSYEQYF; DNA: TGCGCCAGCAGCTTGGCCAGGCGAGAGCTCTCCTACGAGCAGTACTTC
J: TRBJ2-1; D: TRBD2; V: TRBV2; size: many; CDR3: CASLSGRAFLGSYNEQFF; DNA: TGTGCCAGTCTTAGCGGGAGGGCTTTCTTAGGCTCCTACAATGAGCAGTTCTTC
J: TRBJ2-1; D: .; V: TRBV12-3/TRBV12-4; size: few; CDR3: CASSLAEWDEQFF; DNA: TGTGCCAGCAGTTTAGCGGAGTGGGATGAGCAGTTCTTC
J: TRBJ2-7; D: .; V: TRBV29-1; size: .; CDR3: CSVGAGGDEQYF; DNA: TGCAGCGTTGGAGCGGGCGGGGACGAGCAGTACTTC
J: TRBJ2-2; D: TRBD1; V: TRBV27; size: .; CDR3: CASTLAGQGSNTGELFF; DNA: TGTGCCAGCACCCTTGCGGGACAGGGGTCGAACACCGGGGAGCTGTTTTTT
J: TRBJ2-7; D: TRBD2; V: TRBV10-2; size: .; CDR3: CATRPGLAGGSYEQYF; DNA: TGCGCCACCCGTCCGGGACTAGCGGGAGGGTCCTACGAGCAGTACTTC
J: TRBJ1-5; D: TRBD1; V: TRBV19; size: many; CDR3: CASSKRTGQNQPQHF; DNA: TGTGCCAGTAGTAAGAGGACAGGGCAAAATCAGCCCCAGCATTTT
J: TRBJ1-2; D: .; V: TRBV18; size: .; CDR3: CASSPQDNYGYTF; DNA: TGTGCCAGCTCACCGCAGGATAACTATGGCTACACCTTC
J: TRBJ2-3; D: .; V: TRBV9; size: .; CDR3: CASSVMSDTQYF; DNA: TGTGCCAGCAGCGTAATGTCGGATACGCAGTATTTT
J: TRBJ2-7; D: TRBD2; V: TRBV12-5; size: few; CDR3: CASGPGTSGSPGEQYF; DNA: TGTGCTAGTGGTCCGGGGACTAGCGGGAGTCCAGGAGAGCAGTACTTC
J: TRBJ1-2; D: .; V: TRBV7-9; size: .; CDR3: CASSADEPGQTGGYTF; DNA: TGTGCCAGCAGCGCAGACGAACCGGGACAAACAGGTGGCTACACCTTC
J: TRBJ2-7; D: TRBD1; V: TRBV4-2; size: .; CDR3: CASSPGGYEQYF; DNA: TGTGCCAGCAGCCCAGGGGGCTACGAGCAGTACTTC
J: TRBJ1-3; D: .; V: TRBV18; size: .; CDR3: CASSPPRGASGNTIYF; DNA: TGTGCCAGCTCACCACCAAGAGGCGCCTCTGGAAACACCATATATTTT
J: TRBJ2-7; D: .; V: TRBV2; size: .; CDR3: CASSPRLVGSYEQYF; DNA: TGTGCCAGCAGCCCACGACTAGTCGGCTCCTACGAGCAGTACTTC
J: TRBJ2-1; D: .; V: TRBV29-1; size: .; CDR3: CSVEASRGSLSSYNEQFF; DNA: TGCAGCGTTGAAGCCTCTAGGGGATCGCTCAGCTCCTACAATGAGCAGTTCTTC
J: TRBJ2-3; D: .; V: TRBV5-1; size: once; CDR3: CASSPGQNTDTQYF; DNA: TGCGCCAGCAGCCCGGGACAAAACACAGATACGCAGTATTTT
J: TRBJ2-7; D: TRBD2; V: TRBV30; size: .; CDR3: CAWSVRVGLAGLYEQYF; DNA: TGTGCCTGGAGTGTACGGGTAGGGTTAGCGGGACTGTACGAGCAGTACTTC
J: TRBJ2-7; D: .; V: TRBV19; size: .; CDR3: CASSMRGLSYEQYF; DNA: TGTGCCAGTAGTATGCGGGGGCTCTCCTACGAGCAGTACTTC
J: TRBJ2-7; D: .; V: TRBV5-1; size: .; CDR3: CASSSHVGTRSAYEQYF; DNA: TGCGCCAGCAGCTCCCATGTGGGGACACGCTCGGCGTACGAGCAGTACTTC
J: TRBJ1-6; D: .; V: TRBV5-1; size: once; CDR3: CASSLGENYNSPLHF; DNA: TGCGCCAGCAGCTTGGGGGAGAACTATAATTCACCCCTCCACTTT
J: TRBJ2-1; D: .; V: TRBV24-1; size: .; CDR3: CATSDLGAYEQFF; DNA: TGTGCCACCAGTGATTTGGGGGCCTATGAGCAGTTCTTC
J: TRBJ2-7; D: TRBD2; V: TRBV28; size: .; CDR3: CASSYPPVFREGYEQYF; DNA: TGTGCCAGCAGTTACCCCCCCGTCTTCCGGGAGGGATACGAGCAGTACTTC
J: TRBJ2-1; D: .; V: TRBV3-1/TRBV3-2; size: .; CDR3: CASSQGGGSYNEQFF; DNA: TGTGCCAGCAGCCAAGGCGGAGGGTCCTACAATGAGCAGTTCTTC
J: TRBJ2-7; D: TRBD2; V: TRBV6-1; size: .; CDR3: CASSGKREGLSNEQYF; DNA: TGTGCCAGCAGTGGAAAGCGGGAGGGCCTCTCCAACGAGCAGTACTTC